Listed here are 21 T cell receptor beta chains from one sample, sequenced in a study of neurological immune-mediated disorders (dated by TCRdb to the late 2010s). The meaning of the sample's time point label: technical triplicate 3. The library came from 5' RACE. Sequencing took place on an Illumina HiSeq 2500. Starting from the raw public reads, TCRdb applied fastp trimming at Q25, assembled clones with MiXCR and retained in-frame beta chains. Entries are consolidated by CDR3 protein sequence, retaining the most common genes and DNA. In this sample the table shows under 45,000 distinct CDR3 sequences, 20% to 25% of which occur a single time. Approximately 4.2% of the sample is in the top ten clones. Source material: PBMCs. The origin of the receptors is a man in his sixties with HTLV-1-associated myelopathy (HAM/TSP).

The rearrangement links TRBV6-2 or TRBV6-3 to TRBJ2-4; D is unresolved. CDR1 MNHEY and CDR2 SVGEGT come from the germline V gene. The CDR3 runs 11 residues. Between the trimmed V and J ends, which lost 2 bases and 4 bases, there was a span of 0 bases. This CDR3 is CASSYKNIQYF. The CDR3 DNA reads TGTGCCAGCAGTTACAAAAACATTCAGTACTTC.

The chain uses TRBV27 and TRBJ2-3, with 8 bases that match TRBD2. The CDR3 consists of 14 residues. CDR1 and CDR2 (germline): MNHEY, SMNVEV (reference sequence). V shed 8 bases and J 5 bases; nucleotides not matched to a gene: 9. The CDR3 sequence: CASRRGLEKDTQYF. The CDR3 nucleotides are TGTGCCAGCCGCCGGGGACTAGAAAAAGATACGCAGTATTTT.

This clonotype was seen ten or more times. The chain uses TRBV12-3 or TRBV12-4 and TRBJ2-7; D possibly corresponds to TRBD2 (6 bases). CDR3 length: 12 amino acids. With 5 bases removed from V and 10 bases from J, the gap between germline ends came to 15 bases. CDR3: CASSLWDFEQYF. The CDR3 DNA is TGTGCCAGCAGTCTGTGGGACTTCGAACAGTACTTC.

The V call is TRBV6-5, the J call TRBJ2-7; no clear D gene. Germline V gives CDR1 MNHEY, CDR2 SVGAGI. Trimming pared 5 bases from V and 3 bases from J, leaving 11 bases between. This CDR3 is built from 13 residues. CDR3 sequence: CASSRGPYYEQYF. The CDR3 nucleotides read TGTGCCAGCAGTCGCGGACCGTACTACGAGCAGTACTTC.

The chain has TRBV7-8 and TRBJ2-7; TRBD1 matches at 11 bases. V shed 5 bases, J shed 4 bases, and the junction held 10 bases outside the gene matches. The CDR3 extends over 16 amino acids. The germline V gene has CDR1 SGHVS and CDR2 FQNEAQ. This CDR3 reads CASSPRLDRGQYEQYF. CDR3 DNA sequence: TGTGCCAGCAGCCCCAGATTGGACAGGGGGCAGTACGAGCAGTACTTC. The variable domain in full, completed from reference TRBV7-8 and TRBJ2-7, reads GAGVSQSPRYKVAKRGQDVALRCDPISGHVSLFWYQQALGQGPEFLTYFQNEAQLDKSGLPSDRFFAERPEGSVSTLKIQRTQQEDSAVYLCASSPRLDRGQYEQYFGPGTRLTVT.

The chain couples TRBV10-3 to TRBJ1-1; a possible D gene is TRBD1 (5 bases). CDR1 is ENHRY, CDR2 SYGVKD, per germline. The CDR3 runs to 14 residues. V was cut by 8 bases and J by 3 bases, with 16 bases left in between. CDR3 protein: CAISQGLGYTEAFF. For the CDR3, the DNA is TGTGCCATCTCGCAGGGCCTCGGTTACACTGAAGCTTTCTTT.

At least ten counts were recorded for this clonotype. The gene calls are TRBV28 and TRBJ2-4; no clear D. The germline CDR1 and CDR2 sequences are MDHEN and SYDVKM. Trimming took 2 bases from V and 1 from J, leaving 0 bases between them. The CDR3 runs 12 residues. CDR3 region: CASSLAKNIQYF. For the CDR3, the DNA is TGTGCCAGCAGTTTAGCCAAAAACATTCAGTACTTC.

This clonotype was seen many times. The chain uses TRBV20-1 and TRBJ2-1, with D tentatively TRBD1 or TRBD2 (5 bases each). The CDR3 totals 11 residues. The germline V gene has CDR1 DFQATT and CDR2 SNEGSKA (reference sequence). The V end lost 2 bases, the J end lost 15 bases, and 14 bases lay between the germline ends. The chain's CDR3 is CSARIRDLVFF. In DNA form, the CDR3 reads TGCAGTGCTAGAATCCGGGACCTCGTGTTCTTC.

There are many counts of this clonotype. The rearrangement links TRBV29-1 to TRBJ1-4; the D is unclear. V was clipped by 7 bases and J by 6 bases, with 9 bases between them. CDR1 and CDR2 (germline): SQVTM, ANQGSEA. This CDR3 comprises 11 residues. CDR3 DNA sequence: TGCAGCGCCGGAGACTATGAAAAACTGTTTTTT. Amino acids: CSAGDYEKLFF.

This clonotype was seen many times. This sequence joins TRBV5-1 and TRBJ1-2, with unresolved D. Between the trimmed V and J ends, which lost 4 bases and 4 bases, there was a span of 14 bases. Germline V gene data show CDR1 as SGHRS and CDR2 as YFSETQ. CDR3 size: 14 residues. The CDR3 sequence is CASSLDWNRYGYTF. The CDR3 DNA reads as TGCGCCAGCAGCCTGGACTGGAACCGCTATGGCTACACCTTC.

This clonotype occurred many times. The chain couples TRBV5-1 to TRBJ2-5; 11 nucleotides align to TRBD2. Trimming removed 3 bases from V and 3 bases from J; junction bases left unmatched: 4. The germline V gene has CDR1 SGHRS and CDR2 YFSETQ. The CDR3 spans 15 residues. CDR3 protein: CASSSLAGGKETQYF. CDR3 bases: TGCGCCAGCAGCTCCCTAGCGGGGGGAAAAGAGACCCAGTACTTC.

This clonotype was detected ten times or more. The genes are TRBV7-9 and TRBJ2-1; a possible D gene is TRBD1 (6 bases). Germline values: CDR1 SEHNR, CDR2 FQNEAQ (reference sequence). This CDR3 is built from 13 residues. Deletions cut 7 bases from V and 5 bases from J, with 12 bases between. The CDR3: CASILDRDNEQFF. CDR3 in DNA: TGTGCCAGCATTCTGGACAGAGACAATGAGCAGTTCTTC.

This clonotype came up many times. The chain recombines TRBV5-1 with TRBJ2-5, with D perhaps TRBD1 (5 bases). Germline lookup yields CDR1 SGHRS and CDR2 YFSETQ. The CDR3 covers 16 residues. Between the trimmed V and J ends, which lost 2 bases and 2 bases, there was a span of 16 bases. Written as DNA, the CDR3 is TGCGCCAGCAGCTTCGAGACAGTAGGGCCACAAGAGACCCAGTACTTC. Its protein is CASSFETVGPQETQYF.

There are many counts of this clonotype. This chain uses TRBV20-1 with TRBJ2-4; a possible D gene is TRBD2 (6 bases). The CDR3 length is 15 residues. The germline V gene has CDR1 DFQATT and CDR2 SNEGSKA (reference sequence). Trimming removed 6 bases at V and 9 bases at J, with 24 bases between. The CDR3 sequence is CSATRGGQGPGIQYF. The CDR3, as DNA: TGCAGTGCCACGCGGGGCGGGCAGGGCCCTGGCATTCAGTACTTC.

This clonotype was seen at least ten times. The chain employs TRBV6-5 and TRBJ2-2; TRBD2 matches 12 bases. This CDR3 contains 16 residues. Losses at the gene ends were 5 bases for V and 4 bases for J; bases not matched to a gene: 5. CDR1 and CDR2 (germline): MNHEY, SVGAGI. CDR3 residues: CASSRLAGAGTGELFF. The CDR3 bases are TGTGCCAGCAGTAGACTAGCGGGAGCGGGCACCGGGGAGCTGTTTTTT.

This clonotype was detected ten times or more. The rearrangement joins TRBV4-1 to TRBJ2-7; 12 bases are shared with TRBD2. Germline V gives CDR1 MGHRA, CDR2 YSYEKL. V trimming: 1 base; J trimming: 0 bases; junction bases outside the gene matches: 1. This CDR3 contains 16 residues. The CDR3 region is CASSQGLAGVSYEQYF. The CDR3 bases are TGCGCCAGCAGCCAAGGACTAGCGGGGGTCTCCTACGAGCAGTACTTC.

This clonotype came up many times. V gene TRBV3-1 combines with J gene TRBJ1-6; D possibly corresponds to TRBD1 (5 bases). CDR3 length: 14 amino acids. The germline gives CDR1 LGHDT, CDR2 YNNKEL (reference sequence). V lost 1 base and J lost 10, with 11 bases in between. The DNA of the CDR3 is TGTGCCAGCAGCCAAGGTGGGGCAGGCTCACCCCTCCACTTT. The encoded protein is CASSQGGAGSPLHF.

This clonotype has ten or more counts. The rearrangement joins TRBV20-1 to TRBJ2-3, with TRBD2 matching over 7 bases. The CDR3 totals 14 residues. V shed 4 bases, J shed 2 bases, and the junction held 6 bases outside the gene matches. From germline, CDR1 is DFQATT and CDR2 SNEGSKA (reference sequence). Written as DNA, the CDR3 is TGCAGTGCTATGGCGGGAGCCTACACAGATACGCAGTATTTT. This codes for CSAMAGAYTDTQYF.

This clonotype has ten or more counts. The CDR3 protein is CASSTHSQGGDTQYF. The CDR3 DNA reads TGTGCCAGCAGTACCCACTCCCAGGGGGGAGATACGCAGTATTTT. The chain has TRBV28 and TRBJ2-3; tentative D call: TRBD1 (7 bases). V lost 5 bases to trimming and J lost 5 bases, with 17 bases between them. Germline CDR1 is MDHEN and CDR2 is SYDVKM. This CDR3 comprises 15 residues. Filled out from reference TRBV28 and TRBJ2-3, the complete variable domain reads DVKVTQSSRYLVKRTGEKVFLECVQDMDHENMFWYRQDPGLGLRLIYFSYDVKMKEKGDIPEGYSVSREKKERFSLILESASTNQTSMYLCASSTHSQGGDTQYFGPGTRLTVL.

At least ten counts were recorded for this clonotype. The chain has TRBV12-3 or TRBV12-4 and TRBJ1-1; possible D gene TRBD1, 5 bases. V was trimmed by 1 base and J by 1 base, leaving 10 bases between them. The CDR3 runs to 15 residues. CDR3 in DNA: TGTGCCAGCAGTTTAGAGGGAGGGGCGAACACTGAAGCTTTCTTT. This gives the protein CASSLEGGANTEAFF.

This clonotype occurred many times. The chain carries TRBV29-1 and TRBJ2-2; TRBD1 might be the D (5 bases). Germline V lookup: CDR1 SQVTM, CDR2 ANQGSEA. The V end was cut by 4 bases, the J end by 1 base, with 7 bases between. The CDR3 extends over 13 amino acids. For the CDR3, the DNA is TGCAGCGTTGGACAGAAGAACACCGGGGAGCTGTTTTTT. Translated, it gives CSVGQKNTGELFF.